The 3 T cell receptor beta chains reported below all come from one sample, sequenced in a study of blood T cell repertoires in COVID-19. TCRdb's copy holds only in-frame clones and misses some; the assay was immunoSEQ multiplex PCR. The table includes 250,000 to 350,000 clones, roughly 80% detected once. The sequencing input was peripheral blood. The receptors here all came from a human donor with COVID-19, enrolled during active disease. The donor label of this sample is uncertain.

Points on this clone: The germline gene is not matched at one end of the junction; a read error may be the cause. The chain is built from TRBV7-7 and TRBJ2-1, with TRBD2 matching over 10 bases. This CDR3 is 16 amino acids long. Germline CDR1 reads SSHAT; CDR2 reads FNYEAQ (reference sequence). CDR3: CASSPPLAGVGNEQFF. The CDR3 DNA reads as TGTGCTAGCAGTCCCCCTCTAGCGGGAGTGGGTAATGAGCAGTTCTTC.

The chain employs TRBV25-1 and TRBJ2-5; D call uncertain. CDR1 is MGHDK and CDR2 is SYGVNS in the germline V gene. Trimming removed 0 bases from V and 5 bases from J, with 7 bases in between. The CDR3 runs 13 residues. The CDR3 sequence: CASSEYGLETQYF. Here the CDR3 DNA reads TGTGCCAGCAGTGAATATGGGCTGGAGACCCAGTACTTC.

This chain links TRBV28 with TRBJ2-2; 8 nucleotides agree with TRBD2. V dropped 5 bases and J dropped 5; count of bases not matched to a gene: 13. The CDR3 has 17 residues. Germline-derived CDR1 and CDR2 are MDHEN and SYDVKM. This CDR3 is CASSTPPGRVGTGELFF. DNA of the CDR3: TGTGCCAGCAGTACCCCCCCCGGGAGGGTGGGGACCGGGGAGCTGTTTTTT.